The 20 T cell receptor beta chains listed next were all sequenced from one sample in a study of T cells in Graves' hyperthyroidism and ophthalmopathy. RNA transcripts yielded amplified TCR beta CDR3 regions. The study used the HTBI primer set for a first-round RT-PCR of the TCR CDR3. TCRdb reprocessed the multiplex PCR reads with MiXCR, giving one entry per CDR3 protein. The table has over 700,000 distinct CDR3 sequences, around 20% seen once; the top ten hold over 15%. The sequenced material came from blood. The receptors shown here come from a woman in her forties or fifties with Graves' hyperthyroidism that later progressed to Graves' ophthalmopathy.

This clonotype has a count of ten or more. CDR3 sequence: CASSPEAGTVDGYTF. As DNA, the CDR3 is TGTGCCAGCAGTCCCGAGGCAGGGACCGTGGATGGCTACACCTTC. The chain combines TRBV9 with TRBJ1-2, with a weak D call TRBD1 (5 bases). The length of the CDR3 is 15 residues. Per germline, CDR1 SGDLS and CDR2 YYNGEE. V lost 5 bases, J lost 6 bases, and 20 bases lay in between.

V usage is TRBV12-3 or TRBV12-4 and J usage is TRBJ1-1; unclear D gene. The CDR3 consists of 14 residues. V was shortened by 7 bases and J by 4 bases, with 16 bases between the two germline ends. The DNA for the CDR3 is TGTGCCAGCACCCCTCAGGCATATTCCACTGAAGCTTTCTTT. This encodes CASTPQAYSTEAFF.

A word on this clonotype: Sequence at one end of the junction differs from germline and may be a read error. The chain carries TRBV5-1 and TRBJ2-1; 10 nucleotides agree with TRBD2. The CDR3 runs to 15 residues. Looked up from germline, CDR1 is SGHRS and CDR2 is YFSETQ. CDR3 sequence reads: CASNLEASGGDEQFF. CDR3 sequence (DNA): TGCGCCAGCAACTTGGAGGCTAGCGGGGGTGATGAGCAGTTCTTC.

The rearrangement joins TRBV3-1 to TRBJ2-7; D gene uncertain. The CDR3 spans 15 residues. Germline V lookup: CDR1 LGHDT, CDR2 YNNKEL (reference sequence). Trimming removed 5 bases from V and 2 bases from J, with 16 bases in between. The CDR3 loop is CASSSRTGDPYEQYF. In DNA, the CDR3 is TGTGCCAGCAGCAGCCGGACCGGAGATCCCTACGAGCAGTACTTC.

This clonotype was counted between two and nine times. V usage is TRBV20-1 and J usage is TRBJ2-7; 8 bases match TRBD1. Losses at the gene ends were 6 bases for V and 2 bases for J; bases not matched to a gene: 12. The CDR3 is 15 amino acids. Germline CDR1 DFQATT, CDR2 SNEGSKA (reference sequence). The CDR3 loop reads CSATDRDRHTYEQYF. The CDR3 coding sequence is TGCAGTGCAACCGACCGGGACAGGCACACCTACGAGCAGTACTTC.

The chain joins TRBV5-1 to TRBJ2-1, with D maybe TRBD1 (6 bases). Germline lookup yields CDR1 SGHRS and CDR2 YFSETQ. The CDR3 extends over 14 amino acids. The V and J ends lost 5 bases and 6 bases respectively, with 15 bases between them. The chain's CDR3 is CASSIGTSTNEQFF. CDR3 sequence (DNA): TGCGCCAGCAGTATCGGGACATCAACCAATGAGCAGTTCTTC.

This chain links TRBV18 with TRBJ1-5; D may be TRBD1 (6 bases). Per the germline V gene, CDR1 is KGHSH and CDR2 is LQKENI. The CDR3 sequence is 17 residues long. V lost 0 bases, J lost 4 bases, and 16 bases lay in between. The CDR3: CASSPPGSTGLNQPQHF. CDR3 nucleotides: TGTGCCAGCTCACCACCGGGATCTACAGGGTTGAATCAGCCCCAGCATTTT.

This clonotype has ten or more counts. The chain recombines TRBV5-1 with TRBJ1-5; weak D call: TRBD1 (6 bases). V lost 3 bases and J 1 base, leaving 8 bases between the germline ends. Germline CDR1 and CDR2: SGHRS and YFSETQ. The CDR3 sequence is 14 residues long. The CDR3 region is CASSSGASNQPQHF. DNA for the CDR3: TGCGCCAGCAGCTCGGGGGCGAGCAATCAGCCCCAGCATTTT.

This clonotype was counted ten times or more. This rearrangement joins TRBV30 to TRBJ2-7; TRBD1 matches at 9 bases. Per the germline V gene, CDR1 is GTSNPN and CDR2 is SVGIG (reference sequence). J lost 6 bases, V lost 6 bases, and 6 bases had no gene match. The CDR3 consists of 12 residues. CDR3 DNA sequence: TGTGCCTGCCGGGACAGGGTAATCGAGCAGTACTTC. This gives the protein CACRDRVIEQYF.

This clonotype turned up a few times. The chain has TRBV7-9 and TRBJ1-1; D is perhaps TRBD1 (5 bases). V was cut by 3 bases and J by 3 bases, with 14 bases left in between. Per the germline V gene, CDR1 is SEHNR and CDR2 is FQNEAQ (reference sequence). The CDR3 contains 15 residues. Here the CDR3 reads CASSLYGGTDTEAFF. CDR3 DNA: TGTGCCAGCAGCTTGTATGGGGGAACGGACACTGAAGCTTTCTTT.

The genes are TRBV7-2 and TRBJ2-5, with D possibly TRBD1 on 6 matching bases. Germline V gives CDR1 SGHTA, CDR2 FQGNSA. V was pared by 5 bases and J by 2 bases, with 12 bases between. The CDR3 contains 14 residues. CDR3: CASSTVGGQETQYF. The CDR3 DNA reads TGTGCCAGCAGCACGGTAGGGGGACAAGAGACCCAGTACTTC.

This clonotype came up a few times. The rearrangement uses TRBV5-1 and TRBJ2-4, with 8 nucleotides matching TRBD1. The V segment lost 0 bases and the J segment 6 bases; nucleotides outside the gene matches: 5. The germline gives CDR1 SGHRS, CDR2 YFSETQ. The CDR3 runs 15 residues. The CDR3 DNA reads TGCGCCAGCAGCTTGGTGCAGGGGGCAGGAAACATTCAGTACTTC. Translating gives CASSLVQGAGNIQYF.

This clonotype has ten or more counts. The CDR3 nucleotides read TGTGCCAGCAGCCAGTCTCGGACTGCCACAGATACGCAGTATTTT. Translating gives CASSQSRTATDTQYF. V gene TRBV3-1 combines with J gene TRBJ2-3; D may be TRBD2 (5 bases). CDR3 length equals 15 residues. Germline lookup yields CDR1 LGHDT and CDR2 YNNKEL (reference sequence). V lost 3 bases and J 2 bases, leaving 12 bases between the germline ends.

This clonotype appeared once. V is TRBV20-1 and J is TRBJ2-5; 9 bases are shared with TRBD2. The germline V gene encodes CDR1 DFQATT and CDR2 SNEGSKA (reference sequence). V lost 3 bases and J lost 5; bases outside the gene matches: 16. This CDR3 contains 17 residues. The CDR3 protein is CSARNLFDSGSGETQYF. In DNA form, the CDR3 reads TGCAGTGCTAGGAACTTGTTTGATAGCGGGAGCGGGGAGACCCAGTACTTC.

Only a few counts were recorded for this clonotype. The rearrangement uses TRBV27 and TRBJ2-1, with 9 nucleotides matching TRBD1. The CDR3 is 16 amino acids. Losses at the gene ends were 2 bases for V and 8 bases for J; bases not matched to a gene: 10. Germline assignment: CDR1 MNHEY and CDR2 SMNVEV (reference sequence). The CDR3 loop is CASSLETGTGRDEQFF. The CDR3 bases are TGTGCCAGCAGTTTAGAAACCGGGACAGGGCGGGATGAGCAGTTCTTC.

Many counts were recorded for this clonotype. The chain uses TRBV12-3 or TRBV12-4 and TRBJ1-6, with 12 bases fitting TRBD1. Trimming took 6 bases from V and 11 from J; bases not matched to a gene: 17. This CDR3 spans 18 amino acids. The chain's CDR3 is CASSRHGTGGLREPPLHF. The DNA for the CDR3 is TGTGCCAGCAGCCGCCACGGGACAGGGGGCCTTAGGGAGCCACCCCTCCACTTT.

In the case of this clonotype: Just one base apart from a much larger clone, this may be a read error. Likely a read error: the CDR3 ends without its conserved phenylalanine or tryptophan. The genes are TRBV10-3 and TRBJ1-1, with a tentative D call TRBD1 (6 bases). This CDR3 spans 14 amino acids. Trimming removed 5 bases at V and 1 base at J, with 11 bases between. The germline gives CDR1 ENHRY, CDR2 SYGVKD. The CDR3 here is CAISSQGPNTEAFL. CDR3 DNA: TGTGCCATCAGTAGCCAGGGGCCGAACACTGAAGCTTTCCTT.

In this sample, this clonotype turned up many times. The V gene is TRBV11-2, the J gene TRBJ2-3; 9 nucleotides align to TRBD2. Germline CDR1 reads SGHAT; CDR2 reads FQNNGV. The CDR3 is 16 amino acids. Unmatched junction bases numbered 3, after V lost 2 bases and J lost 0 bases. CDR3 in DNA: TGTGCCAGCAGCTTACTTAGCGGGGGAAGCACAGATACGCAGTATTTT. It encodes CASSLLSGGSTDTQYF.

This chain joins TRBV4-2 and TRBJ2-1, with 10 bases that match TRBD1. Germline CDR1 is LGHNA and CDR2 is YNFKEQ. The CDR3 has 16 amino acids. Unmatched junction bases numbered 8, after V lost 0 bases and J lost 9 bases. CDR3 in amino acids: CASSQDQGGQGFEQFF. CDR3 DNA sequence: TGTGCCAGCAGCCAAGACCAAGGGGGACAGGGGTTTGAGCAGTTCTTC.

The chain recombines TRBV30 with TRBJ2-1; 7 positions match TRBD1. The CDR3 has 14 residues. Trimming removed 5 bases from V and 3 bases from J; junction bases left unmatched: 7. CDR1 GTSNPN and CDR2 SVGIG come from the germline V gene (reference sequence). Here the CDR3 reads CAWGRTGYYNEQFF. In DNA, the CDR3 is TGTGCCTGGGGGCGGACAGGATACTACAATGAGCAGTTCTTC.